This T cell receptor (beta chain) was captured by sequencing in a study of T cell repertoires in cytomegalovirus infection. Study overall: Through public TCR beta signatures, both CMV infection and matching HLA type were indicated. Whole-study results and caveats: CMV-specific HLA-C-restricted TCR beta clonotypes dominated the ex vivo response. Individuals carrying CMV plus the relevant HLA were identified by cumulative frequency of public TCR beta families.

Germline trimming cut 1 base from V and 1 base from J; bases unmatched to any gene: 4. The V gene's germline CDR1 is MDHEN and CDR2 SYDVKM. The CDR3 loop spans 19 amino acids. This clonotype was counted between two and nine times. What it binds is not known. TCRdb fed the reads into MiXCR, producing one record per CDR3 protein. The repertoire holds fewer than 200,000 distinct CDR3 sequences, about 15% seen once, with 25% to 30% in the top ten. The sequencing sample was made of PBMCs. The TCR originated in a human donor in good health (CMV status not recorded). Some clones in this sample may be carry-over from other donors' samples. The chain recombines TRBV28 with TRBJ2-1, with 16 bases matching TRBD2. CDR3 nucleotides: TGTGCCAGCAGTTTATTGGGACTAGCGGGAGGGCCGTCCTACAATGAGCAGTTCTTC. This sequence encodes CASSLLGLAGGPSYNEQFF.